This section outlines one TCR beta chain sequence together with its context. This specimen comes from a study of technical replicates of blood from several donors. Using immunoSEQ multiplex PCR, the repertoire was profiled, and TCRdb retains in-frame clones only, with some absent. The sample holds 60,000 to 90,000 clones, approximately 96% seen once. The sample consisted of T cells isolated from PBMCs. This receptor was taken from a human donor in good health.

CDR3 loop: CASSGEQGVGTEAFF. CDR3 DNA: TGTGCCAGCAGTGGTGAACAGGGAGTCGGCACTGAAGCTTTCTTT. This sequence joins TRBV6-9 and TRBJ1-1, with TRBD1 as a possible D gene (6 bases). The CDR3 length is 15 residues. The germline V and J ends were trimmed by 5 bases and 4 bases, with 17 bases remaining between them. Germline CDR1 MNHGY, CDR2 SVAAGI.